One sample yielded the 26 T cell receptor beta chains listed below, sequenced in a study of tumor and adjacent non-tumor tissue in lung cancer (dated by TCRdb to the late 2010s). RNA was extracted from bulk unsorted tissue and checked for quality with a NanoDrop ND-1000 and an Agilent 2100. The normal lung samples consisted of distant non-tumor tissue collected more than 3 cm from the tumor edge. The library was built by means of multiplex PCR. TCRdb shows the sequencer as Illumina HiSeq 2500. TCRbeta libraries were built by three rounds of nested PCR using primers (Table S4), following protocols modified from ARM-PCR. TCRdb reran the public reads through fastp at Q25 and MiXCR, keeping productive beta chains. Identical CDR3 protein sequences are pooled into one entry, listed with their most common genes and DNA. The sample table contains about 86,000 distinct CDR3 sequences; only one count was recorded for more than 65% of them. 21% of the sample rests with the top ten.

Sequences were obtained from distant non-tumor lung tissue. These receptors were obtained from a woman between 50 and 59 years old with non-small cell lung cancer.

Note on this clonotype: One junction end does not reproduce the germline sequence, and a read error may be involved. The chain carries TRBV11-2 and TRBJ2-1; perhaps TRBD1 as D (5 bases). The CDR3 has 15 amino acids. Germline-derived CDR1 and CDR2 are SGHAT and FQNNGV. CDR3 nucleotides: TGTGCCAGCAGTTTAGATAACAGGCTTCACAATGAGCAGTTCTTC. Its translation is CASSLDNRLHNEQFF.

Notes on this clonotype: Its ends do not fully match the called genes, so a read error is possible. The gene calls are TRBV12-3 or TRBV12-4 and TRBJ2-2, with D perhaps matching TRBD1 (6 bases). The CDR3 runs to 16 residues. The CDR3 nucleotides read TGTGCCAGCCGTTTAGGAACAGGGACAAACACCGGGGAGCTATTTTTT. Translating it yields CASRLGTGTNTGELFF.

Comments on this clonotype: The CDR3 carries no conserved terminal phenylalanine or tryptophan, so it likely arises from a read error. V gene TRBV29-1 combines with J gene TRBJ1-5; a possible D gene is TRBD1 (5 bases). CDR1 and CDR2 from the germline V gene are SQVTM and ANQGSEA. V lost 4 bases and J 10 bases, leaving 11 bases between the germline ends. This CDR3 is 11 amino acids long. The CDR3 DNA follows: TGCAGCGTTGCTAGGGACGGACCCCAGCATTAT. This encodes CSVARDGPQHY.

In the case of this clonotype: No conserved phenylalanine or tryptophan is present at the end of the CDR3, so a read error is the likely explanation. The rearrangement links TRBV6-1 to TRBJ1-1; 9 bases are shared with TRBD1. Germline lookup yields CDR1 MNHNS and CDR2 SASEGT. The CDR3 is 15 residues long. V dropped 3 bases and J dropped 10; count of bases not matched to a gene: 12. The CDR3 loop is CASSDLPGTGRGAFL. The CDR3 nucleotides are TGTGCCAGCAGTGATCTTCCCGGGACAGGGCGGGGAGCTTTCCTC.

A remark on this clonotype: The CDR3 does not close with the conserved phenylalanine or tryptophan, likely indicating a read error. V usage is TRBV4-2 and J usage is TRBJ2-7, with D perhaps TRBD1 or TRBD2 (5 bases each). The CDR3 totals 14 residues. V was trimmed by 0 bases and J by 5 bases, leaving 11 bases between them. Looked up from germline, CDR1 is LGHNA and CDR2 is YNFKEQ. CDR3 in DNA: TGTGCCAGCAGCCAAGAGGGGGTTAGTAACGAGCAGTACTCC. Translation: CASSQEGVSNEQYS.

This clonotype was seen a single time. A read error is likely, as this CDR3 ends without the conserved phenylalanine or tryptophan. V gene TRBV6-6 combines with J gene TRBJ1-3; D unclear. This CDR3 comprises 14 residues. The germline V and J ends were trimmed by 8 bases and 1 base, with 12 bases remaining between them. Looked up from germline, CDR1 is MNHNY and CDR2 is SVGAGI (reference sequence). The CDR3 region has the DNA TGTGCCAGCGGTGAAGGGATTTCTGGAAACACCATATATTTA. Its translation: CASGEGISGNTIYL.

A word on this clonotype: Just one base apart from a much larger clone, this may be a read error. V gene TRBV24-1 combines with J gene TRBJ2-3; D could derive from TRBD1 or TRBD2 (5 bases each). CDR3 length: 14 amino acids. Looked up from germline, CDR1 is KGHDR and CDR2 is SFDVKD. CDR3 sequence reads: CTTSKWDGSDTQYF. The CDR3 nucleotides read TGTACCACCAGTAAATGGGACGGGTCAGATACGCAGTATTTT.

This rearrangement joins TRBV1 to TRBJ2-5; the table gives TRBD1 as D, unverified against the DNA. TRBV1 is tagged as a pseudogene. The CDR3 is made up of 17 amino acids. CDR3 sequence reads: CTSSQVRARGGRETQYF. The CDR3 nucleotides read TGCACCAGCAGCCAAGTTCGGGCTAGGGGCGGTAGGGAGACCCAGTACTTT.

Details on this clonotype: Compared with germline, one end of the junction differs, possibly owing to a read error. The genes are TRBV24-1 and TRBJ1-1, with 8 bases aligning to TRBD1. The CDR3 has 13 residues. Looked up from germline, CDR1 is KGHDR and CDR2 is SFDVKD. For the CDR3, the DNA is TGTACCACCAGTGAAAGGACAGGGCTTGAAGTTTTCTTT. It translates to CTTSERTGLEVFF.

To note about this clonotype: The CDR3 does not end in the conserved phenylalanine or tryptophan, so this is likely a read error. This sequence joins TRBV11-2 and TRBJ2-7; tentatively, D is TRBD1 or TRBD2 (5 bases each). There are 19 residues in the CDR3. CDR1 is SGHAT and CDR2 is FQNNGV in the germline V gene. V was cut by 4 bases and J by 0 bases, with 25 bases left in between. In DNA, the CDR3 is TGTGCCAGCAGCTGCAATCCGGGACGTTCGTTTTATTCCTCCTACGAGCAGTACCTC. The encoded protein is CASSCNPGRSFYSSYEQYL.

In the case of this clonotype: Since a much larger clone is just one base distant, this may be a read error. The conserved phenylalanine or tryptophan normally closing the CDR3 is absent here, so this likely arose from a read error. V and J are TRBV5-6 and TRBJ2-7; D gene ambiguous. The germline V gene encodes CDR1 SGHDT and CDR2 YYEEEE. Deletions cut 2 bases from V and 2 bases from J, with 11 bases between. The CDR3 runs to 14 residues. CDR3 loop: CASSLKGTTYEQYS. The CDR3 region has the DNA TGTGCCAGCAGCTTAAAAGGCACCACCTACGAGCAGTACTCC.

This sequence joins TRBV6-5 and TRBJ1-5, with TRBD1 identical over 7 bases. CDR1 and CDR2 (germline): MNHEY, SVGAGI. The CDR3 consists of 14 residues. V dropped 9 bases and J dropped 5; count of bases not matched to a gene: 10. CDR3 coding DNA: TGTGCCAGAAGACCGGGACAGACCTATCAGCCCCAGCATTTT. Protein: CARRPGQTYQPQHF.

As for this clonotype: At one boundary the junction diverges from the germline segment, which might be a read error. The V and J genes are TRBV5-1 and TRBJ2-2, with D perhaps TRBD2 (6 bases). The CDR3 has 15 residues. CDR1 is SGHRS and CDR2 is YFSETQ in the germline V gene. As DNA, the CDR3 is TGCGCCAGGAGCCTCCAGGCGGGGAACGCCGGGGAGCTGTTTTTT. It is translated as CARSLQAGNAGELFF.

Comments on this clonotype: One end of the junction fails to match germline, which may point to a read error. The chain has TRBV29-1 and TRBJ1-5; 8 bases match TRBD1. Germline CDR1 reads SQVTM; CDR2 reads ANQGSEA. The CDR3 sequence is 14 residues long. The CDR3 region is CNVADRGINQPQDF. CDR3 nucleotide sequence: TGCAATGTAGCTGACAGGGGAATCAATCAGCCCCAGGATTTT. Looking up the rest from reference TRBV29-1 and TRBJ1-5 gives the full variable domain: SAVISQKPSRDICQRGTSLTIQCQVDSQVTMMFWYRQQPGQSLTLIATANQGSEATYESGFVIDKFPISRPNLTFSTLTVSNMSPEDSSIYLCNVADRGINQPQDFGDGTRLSIL.

J is TRBJ1-4 and V is TRBV4-1; TRBD1 matches 9 bases. V was pared by 8 bases and J by 5 bases, with 3 bases of the junction left unmatched. Germline loops: CDR1 MGHRA, CDR2 YSYEKL. The CDR3 is 13 residues long. DNA of the CDR3: TGCGCCAGCCATGGACAGGGGAATGAAAAACTGTTTTTT. Translating it yields CASHGQGNEKLFF.

A remark on this clonotype: This may be a read error: a much more frequent sequence differs by one nucleotide. This chain connects TRBV7-2 to TRBJ1-2; D is ambiguous. The CDR3 sequence is 11 residues long. V was shortened by 11 bases and J by 8 bases, with 15 bases between the two germline ends. From germline, CDR1 is SGHTA and CDR2 FQGNSA. Here the CDR3 DNA reads TGTGCCGGCTCCCTTGAGGAGGGCTACACCTTC. This sequence encodes CAGSLEEGYTF.

Note on this clonotype: The junction differs from germline at one of its ends, possibly a read error. V gene TRBV12-3 or TRBV12-4 combines with J gene TRBJ2-7; possibly TRBD2 for D (6 bases). The CDR3 is made up of 12 amino acids. The CDR3 spells CDSSRESYEQYF. The CDR3 nucleotides read TGTGACAGCAGTCGGGAGTCCTACGAGCAGTACTTC.

As for this clonotype: The conserved closing phenylalanine or tryptophan is absent in this CDR3, likely reflecting a read error. The chain is built from TRBV29-1 and TRBJ2-2; TRBD1 aligns across 9 bases. Germline CDR1 reads SQVTM; CDR2 reads ANQGSEA. CDR3 length equals 12 residues. After removal of 4 bases from V and 8 bases from J, the junction contained 2 bases not matched to a gene. The CDR3 DNA is TGCAGCGTTGGGACAGGGGATGGGGAGCTGTTTTAT. Its protein product is CSVGTGDGELFY.

Remarks on this clonotype: The CDR3 does not close with the conserved phenylalanine or tryptophan, likely indicating a read error. Because the CDR3's place on the DNA is in doubt, the DNA is left out and the CDR3 is given as listed by TCRdb. The V gene is TRBV5-4, the J gene TRBJ2-5; the table's D gene call, TRBD2, was not cross checked with the DNA. Inclusive of both ends, the CDR3 amounts to 15 amino acids. Per the germline V gene, CDR1 is SGHNT and CDR2 is YYREEE (reference sequence). The CDR3 protein is CASSLERRAGETQCL.

With respect to this clonotype: A much larger clone differs from this one at a single base, so this may be a read error. This sequence joins TRBV5-8 and TRBJ1-2; 11 nucleotides agree with TRBD1. The CDR3 covers 15 residues. CDR1 is SGHTS and CDR2 is YDEGEE in the germline V gene. The CDR3: CASSGGQGDTYDYTF. The DNA for the CDR3 is TGTGCCAGCAGCGGGGGACAGGGGGACACCTATGACTACACCTTC.

The V gene is TRBV10-2, the J gene TRBJ2-2; tentative D call: TRBD2 (7 bases). The CDR3 loop spans 16 amino acids. The germline V gene has CDR1 WSHSY and CDR2 SAAADI. Trimming took 3 bases from V and 6 from J, leaving 17 bases between them. The DNA for the CDR3 is TGCGCCAGCAGTGATTATAGAGGGGGGGTAGCCGGGGAGCTGTTTTTT. This encodes CASSDYRGGVAGELFF.

A note on this clonotype: This may arise from a read error, as a much more abundant clone is one base away. This rearrangement joins TRBV5-4 to TRBJ1-4, with D perhaps matching TRBD1 (6 bases). With 6 bases removed from V and 3 bases from J, the gap between germline ends came to 12 bases. The CDR3 contains 14 residues. Germline-derived CDR1 and CDR2 are SGHNT and YYREEE (reference sequence). The CDR3 spells CASNSRQANEKLFF. In DNA form, the CDR3 reads TGTGCCAGCAACTCCCGACAGGCTAATGAAAAACTGTTTTTT.

Remarks on this clonotype: Likely a read error: the CDR3 ends without its conserved phenylalanine or tryptophan. The DNA is omitted, as the CDR3 cannot be located on it reliably, and the CDR3 follows TCRdb's listing. This chain's CDR3 is CASSYEYPGQAGGPVFY. This chain uses TRBV6-5 with TRBJ2-1; TRBD2, the table's D call, lacks a check against the DNA. A total of 17 residues make up the CDR3, ends included. CDR1 MNHEY and CDR2 SVGAGI come from the germline V gene.

This chain uses TRBV29-1 with TRBJ2-1; D is possibly TRBD2 (6 bases). CDR1 and CDR2 from the germline V gene are SQVTM and ANQGSEA. The CDR3 contains 13 residues. DNA for the CDR3: TGCATTGTAGCGCCGGACTATCGGGATGAGCAGTTCTTC. This translates into CIVAPDYRDEQFF.

About this clonotype: At one end, the junction sequence differs from germline, possibly due to a read error. J is TRBJ2-1 and V is TRBV6-1; 14 bases fit TRBD2. The germline V gene has CDR1 MNHNS and CDR2 SASEGT. CDR3 length equals 15 residues. The CDR3 nucleotides read TGTGCCAGCAAAAAGGGACTAGCGGGAGTCAATGAGCAGTTCTTT. Its protein is CASKKGLAGVNEQFF.

This clonotype was seen repeatedly, ten times or more. This chain joins TRBV5-1 and TRBJ2-7; TRBD2 is a possible D gene (6 bases). Germline V gene data show CDR1 as SGHRS and CDR2 as YFSETQ. The germline V and J ends were trimmed by 5 bases and 0 bases, with 15 bases remaining between them. This CDR3 has 15 residues. CDR3 loop: CASRRLDGPSYEQYF. The CDR3 DNA follows: TGCGCCAGCAGGAGACTAGACGGACCCTCCTACGAGCAGTACTTC.